This paragraph covers one TCR beta chain sequence. Antigen: not known. Only in-frame clones appear in the TCRdb table, and some are missing; sequencing was by immunoSEQ multiplex PCR. The profile shows about 680,000 clones, around 92% of them singletons. This entry comes from a study of Ad26.COV2.S vaccination and SARS-CoV-2 variants. For the study at large: Ad26.COV2.S was injected intramuscularly once or twice, 56 days apart. Findings and caveats of the study: Post-vaccination breadth of spike-specific CD8+ and CD4+ T cell responses was reportedly substantial.

Treatment meaning: roughly 19 received Ad26.COV2.S at low or high dose, single or two shots; 5 received placebo; per-sample allocation not given. Each sample was drawn 63 days after the first injection (of vaccine or placebo). In Boston, the donor was an adult between 18-55 years of age. J gave up 1 base and V 0 bases, and 6 bases lay outside the gene matches. This CDR3 comprises 18 residues. Germline-derived CDR1 and CDR2 are MGHDK and SYGVNS. Sequencing was performed on peripheral blood, taken in a trial of Ad26.COV2.S vaccine versus placebo. V usage is TRBV25-1 and J usage is TRBJ2-5, with 12 bases identical to TRBD2. This receptor was identified in a person between 18 and 65 years old who received the Ad26.COV2.S COVID-19 vaccine or a placebo. The CDR3 DNA reads TGTGCCAGCAGTGAATATACTTTGGGACTAGCGGGCCAAGAGACCCAGTACTTC. Its translation: CASSEYTLGLAGQETQYF.